The next 21 T cell receptor beta chains were all read from a single sample in a study of blood T cell repertoires in COVID-19 (dated by TCRdb to about 2020). To prepare the library, the immunoSEQ multiplex PCR assay was applied. Held by TCRdb, this immuneACCESS table contains in-frame sequences only and omits some clones. Under half of the omission traces to an unresolved V gene where checked; the cause of the rest is unknown. This sample lists 100,000 to 150,000 clones; about 74% were detected once. The top ten hold roughly 5.5% of the sample. The specimen was peripheral blood. The receptors were gathered from a man aged 60 to 69 with acute or convalescent COVID-19.

This chain connects TRBV27 to TRBJ2-7; D might be TRBD1 (5 bases). CDR1 MNHEY and CDR2 SMNVEV come from the germline V gene (reference sequence). The V end was cut by 0 bases, the J end by 5 bases, with 14 bases between. This CDR3 is built from 15 residues. CDR3 DNA sequence: TGTGCCAGCAGTTTATCTGCAGGGTTGTTCCACGAGCAGTACTTC. Its translation: CASSLSAGLFHEQYF.

This clone has just one count. V and J are TRBV6-5 and TRBJ1-1, with TRBD1 as a possible D gene (5 bases). Germline V CDR1 and CDR2: MNHEY, SVGAGI. The CDR3 extends over 13 amino acids. The V end was cut by 2 bases, the J end by 7 bases, with 11 bases between. The CDR3 spells CASSYGRGVEAFF. The DNA for the CDR3 is TGTGCCAGCAGTTACGGACGGGGGGTTGAAGCTTTCTTT.

The chain couples TRBV19 to TRBJ1-2; a possible D gene is TRBD1 (6 bases). CDR1 and CDR2 from the germline V gene are LNHDA and SQIVND (reference sequence). The CDR3 sequence is 13 residues long. Trimming pared 7 bases from V and 5 bases from J, leaving 14 bases between. CDR3 in DNA: TGTGCCAGTATCCCGGGACAATCATATGGCTACACCTTC. The encoded protein is CASIPGQSYGYTF.

CDR3 nucleotides: TGTGCCAGCAGCTCCCATGGACAGCTCTACAATGAGCAGTTCTTC. Its protein is CASSSHGQLYNEQFF. V usage is TRBV7-3 and J usage is TRBJ2-1; D might be TRBD1 (6 bases). In germline, CDR1 is SGHTA, CDR2 FQGTGA. The CDR3 extends over 15 amino acids. V lost 4 bases and J lost 3, with 13 bases in between.

The rearrangement uses TRBV28 and TRBJ2-3; D perhaps matches TRBD2 (6 bases). The V and J ends lost 2 bases and 6 bases respectively, with 15 bases between them. The CDR3 runs to 15 residues. Germline CDR1 reads MDHEN; CDR2 reads SYDVKM. In DNA form, the CDR3 reads TGTGCCAGCAGTTTAGTTACCGGGGCGGGGGATACGCAGTATTTT. This sequence encodes CASSLVTGAGDTQYF.

This clone was detected ten times or more. The rearrangement links TRBV7-3 to TRBJ1-6, with 8 bases fitting TRBD1. The CDR3 runs 19 residues. V dropped 3 bases and J dropped 6; count of bases not matched to a gene: 16. Germline V gives CDR1 SGHTA, CDR2 FQGTGA. The CDR3 region has the DNA TGTGCCAGCAGCTTGCGAGCCGTCCAGGGGGCGCCGGGTAATTCACCCCTCCACTTT. Protein: CASSLRAVQGAPGNSPLHF.

This sequence joins TRBV15 and TRBJ1-1, with 8 bases matching TRBD1. Germline V CDR1 and CDR2: LNHNV, YYDKDF (reference sequence). The CDR3 length is 14 residues. J lost 7 bases, V lost 3 bases, and 7 bases had no gene match. The DNA for the CDR3 is TGTGCCACCAGCAGGGACAGGGTAGGGGGTGAAGCTTTCTTT. Protein: CATSRDRVGGEAFF.

The chain employs TRBV19 and TRBJ1-5, with 10 bases aligning to TRBD1. The CDR3 consists of 15 residues. After removal of 4 bases from V and 5 bases from J, the junction contained 5 bases not matched to a gene. CDR1 is LNHDA, CDR2 SQIVND, per germline (reference sequence). The CDR3 DNA follows: TGTGCCAGTAGTACGACAGGGGGCAATGATCAGCCCCAGCATTTT. It specifies CASSTTGGNDQPQHF.

This chain links TRBV24-1 with TRBJ2-2; 12 bases map to TRBD2. Trimming took 3 bases from V and 4 from J; bases not matched to a gene: 11. The germline V gene encodes CDR1 KGHDR and CDR2 SFDVKD. The CDR3 length is 19 residues. The CDR3 region is CATSDPMTSGSFGTGELFF. As DNA, the CDR3 is TGTGCCACCAGTGATCCGATGACTAGCGGGAGTTTTGGCACCGGGGAGCTGTTTTTT.

This rearrangement joins TRBV9 to TRBJ2-3; 7 bases are shared with TRBD1. Trimming cost V 3 bases and J 2 bases; bases outside gene matches: 12. CDR1 and CDR2 from the germline V gene are SGDLS and YYNGEE. This CDR3 is 17 amino acids long. This CDR3 is CASSARGDSPSTDTQYF. CDR3 bases: TGTGCCAGCAGCGCCAGAGGGGACAGTCCCTCCACAGATACGCAGTATTTT.

With respect to this clone: This sample includes further DNA sequences coding for the same CDR3. The V and J genes are TRBV11-2 and TRBJ2-1; a weak D match, TRBD2 (6 bases). The CDR3 contains 15 residues. Germline CDR1 is SGHAT and CDR2 is FQNNGV. The germline V and J ends were trimmed by 0 bases and 0 bases, with 6 bases remaining between them. CDR3 sequence reads: CASSLEGGSYNEQFF. The CDR3 coding sequence is TGTGCCAGCAGCTTAGAGGGGGGCTCCTACAATGAGCAGTTCTTC.

The J gene is TRBJ1-2, the V gene TRBV27; unclear D gene. The V end was cut by 2 bases, the J end by 0 bases, with 10 bases between. This CDR3 comprises 15 residues. Looked up from germline, CDR1 is MNHEY and CDR2 is SMNVEV (reference sequence). Here the CDR3 reads CASSLRPGTNYGYTF. CDR3 nucleotides: TGTGCCAGCAGTTTAAGGCCAGGCACTAACTATGGCTACACCTTC.

The V gene is TRBV20-1, the J gene TRBJ2-7; D is ambiguous. Germline V gene sequence: CDR1 DFQATT, CDR2 SNEGSKA (reference sequence). The CDR3 sequence is 11 residues long. V was trimmed by 6 bases and J by 3 bases, leaving 9 bases between them. CDR3 sequence (DNA): TGCAGTGCCCAGCGATACTACGAGCAGTACTTC. Translated, it gives CSAQRYYEQYF.

The rearrangement links TRBV10-1 to TRBJ2-3; D not certain. Trimming shortened V by 4 bases and J by 4 bases, and 9 bases separated the two germline ends. This CDR3 contains 13 residues. Germline loops: CDR1 WNHNN, CDR2 SYGVQD (reference sequence). The CDR3: CASSAGSPDTQYF. In DNA form, the CDR3 reads TGCGCCAGCAGTGCTGGTAGTCCAGATACGCAGTATTTT.

A few counts support this clone. The J gene is TRBJ2-7, the V gene TRBV3-1 (or the pseudogene TRBV3-2); tentative D call: TRBD1 (5 bases). V was clipped by 2 bases and J by 0 bases, with 11 bases between them. There are 15 residues in the CDR3. The germline V gene has CDR1 LGHDT and CDR2 YNNKEL (reference sequence). CDR3 nucleotide sequence: TGTGCCAGCAGCCAATCAACAGGCTACTCCTACGAGCAGTACTTC. Translated: CASSQSTGYSYEQYF.

V usage is TRBV6-6 and J usage is TRBJ1-2; the match to TRBD1 covers 11 bases. V shed 2 bases and J 6 bases; nucleotides not matched to a gene: 8. This CDR3 is 16 amino acids long. In germline, CDR1 is MNHNY, CDR2 SVGAGI (reference sequence). CDR3 bases: TGTGCCAGCAGTTACCCCTGGACAGGGGGCGCGGATGGCTACACCTTC. Amino acids: CASSYPWTGGADGYTF.

This clone has just a few counts. The rearrangement links TRBV11-3 to TRBJ1-2; TRBD1 agrees at 10 bases. CDR3 length: 16 amino acids. Germline V gene data show CDR1 as SGHNT and CDR2 as YENEEA. The V and J ends lost 1 base and 8 bases, in that order; junction bases with no gene match: 10. The CDR3 loop reads CASSLGRMGQGFGYTF. Written as DNA, the CDR3 is TGTGCCAGCAGCTTAGGCCGAATGGGACAGGGGTTCGGCTACACCTTC.

The rearrangement links TRBV23-1 to TRBJ2-3; 11 bases fit TRBD2. TRBV23-1 belongs to the ORF category, with a function that is uncertain. V gave up 5 bases and J gave up 3 bases; unmatched junction bases: 4. There are 15 residues in the CDR3. This CDR3 reads CASSIAGGPTDTQYF. DNA for the CDR3: TGCGCCAGCAGTATAGCGGGGGGGCCAACAGATACGCAGTATTTT.

This rearrangement joins TRBV9 to TRBJ2-1, with 9 bases aligning to TRBD1. This CDR3 comprises 15 residues. Germline CDR1 SGDLS, CDR2 YYNGEE. V lost 3 bases and J lost 8; bases outside the gene matches: 9. CDR3 sequence reads: CASSGHRGRIDEQFF. CDR3 coding DNA: TGTGCCAGCAGCGGCCACAGGGGGCGCATAGATGAGCAGTTCTTC.

This clone has just one count. The chain combines TRBV6-5 with TRBJ1-1, with a tentative D call TRBD1 (6 bases). Trimming took 0 bases from V and 1 from J, leaving 9 bases between them. The CDR3 is 15 amino acids. Germline V CDR1 and CDR2: MNHEY, SVGAGI. The CDR3 spells CASSYSTGSNTEAFF. CDR3 DNA: TGTGCCAGCAGTTACTCGACAGGTTCGAACACTGAAGCTTTCTTT.

This clone has only a few counts. This chain uses TRBV9 with TRBJ1-2, with TRBD1 matching 7 bases. Germline lookup yields CDR1 SGDLS and CDR2 YYNGEE. The CDR3 has 14 residues. The trim removed 7 bases at V and 0 bases at J, leaving 6 bases unmatched. CDR3 in amino acids: CASGRQGPNYGYTF. The CDR3 DNA reads as TGTGCCAGCGGTCGACAGGGCCCTAACTATGGCTACACCTTC.